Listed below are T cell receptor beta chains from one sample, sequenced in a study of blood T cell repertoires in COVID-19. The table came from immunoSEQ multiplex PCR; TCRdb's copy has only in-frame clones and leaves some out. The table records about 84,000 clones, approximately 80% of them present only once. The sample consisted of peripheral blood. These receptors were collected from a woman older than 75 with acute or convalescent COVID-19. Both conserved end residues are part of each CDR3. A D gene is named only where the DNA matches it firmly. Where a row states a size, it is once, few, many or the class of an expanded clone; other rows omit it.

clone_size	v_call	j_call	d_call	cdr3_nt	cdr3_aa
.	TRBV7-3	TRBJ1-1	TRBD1	TGTGCCAGCAGCTTAAAGGGGGCCGACACTGAAGCTTTCTTT	CASSLKGADTEAFF
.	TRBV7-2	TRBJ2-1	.	TGTGCCAGCAGCTCATCTGGAAGCGGAAGCGATGAGCAGTTCTTC	CASSSSGSGSDEQFF
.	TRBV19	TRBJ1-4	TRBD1	TGTGCCAGTAACCGACTCGATCGGGACAGTGAAAATCTGTTTTTT	CASNRLDRDSENLFF
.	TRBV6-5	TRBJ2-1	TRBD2	TGTGCCAGCAGCCCAACCCCCGGGACTAGTGGTGAGCAGTTCTTC	CASSPTPGTSGEQFF
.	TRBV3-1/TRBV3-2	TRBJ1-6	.	TGTGCCAGCAGCCAAGATCTCCTCACGAGTTTCGATTCACCCCTCCACTTT	CASSQDLLTSFDSPLHF
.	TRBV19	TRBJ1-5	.	TGTGCCAGTAGTGAAGGGCAGGGGCAGCCCCAGCATTTT	CASSEGQGQPQHF
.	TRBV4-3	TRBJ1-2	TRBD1	TGCGCCAGCAGCCGGGACAGCTATGGCTACACCTTC	CASSRDSYGYTF
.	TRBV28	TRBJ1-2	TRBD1	TGTGCCAGCAGTTCTCTAACGACAGGGGACTATGGCTACACCTTC	CASSSLTTGDYGYTF
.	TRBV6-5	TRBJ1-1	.	TGTGCCAGCAGTTACTGGAGGGACACTGAAGCTTTCTTT	CASSYWRDTEAFF
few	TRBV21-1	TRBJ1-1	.	TGTGCCAGCAGCAAAGTACGGACAGGGAAGGATCTAGGGGACACTGAAGCTTTCTTT	CASSKVRTGKDLGDTEAFF
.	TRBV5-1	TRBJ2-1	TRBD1	TGCGCCAGCAGTTATACGGGACAGGGGACCGATGAGCAGTTCTTC	CASSYTGQGTDEQFF
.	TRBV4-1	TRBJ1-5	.	TGCGCCAGCAGCCCACAGGGAAGCAATCAGCCCCAGCATTTT	CASSPQGSNQPQHF
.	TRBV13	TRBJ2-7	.	TGTGCCAGCAAAAAGGGCGGGGTTGTCTACGAGCAGTACTTC	CASKKGGVVYEQYF
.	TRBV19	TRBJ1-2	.	TGTGCCAGTAGTCCCAGAACGGAGGGCGGCTACACCTTC	CASSPRTEGGYTF
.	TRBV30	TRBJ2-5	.	TGTGCCTGGGAACGGGAGACCCAGTACTTC	CAWERETQYF
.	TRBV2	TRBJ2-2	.	TGTGCCAGCAGTGAGGAGGACACCGGGGAGCTGTTTTTT	CASSEEDTGELFF
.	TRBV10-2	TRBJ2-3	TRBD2	TGCGCCAGCAGTCCAGCGGGGCGCACAGATACGCAGTATTTT	CASSPAGRTDTQYF
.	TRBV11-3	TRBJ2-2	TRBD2	TGTGCCAGCAGCTCTCCCAATAAGCGGGGGGCCGAAAACACCGGGGAGCTGTTTTTT	CASSSPNKRGAENTGELFF
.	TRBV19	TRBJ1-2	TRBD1	TGTGCCACCAAAGAGACAGGGAACTATGGCTACACCTTC	CATKETGNYGYTF
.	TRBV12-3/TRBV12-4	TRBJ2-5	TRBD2	TGTGCCAGCAAATTTAGCGGGGCGGAGACCCAGTACTTC	CASKFSGAETQYF
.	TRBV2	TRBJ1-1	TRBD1	TGTGCCAGCAGTTGGGACAGGGGGGACACTGAAGCTTTCTTT	CASSWDRGDTEAFF
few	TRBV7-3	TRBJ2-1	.	TGTGCCAGCAGCTCAACGGACGCACGCGGGTACAATGAGCAGTTCTTC	CASSSTDARGYNEQFF
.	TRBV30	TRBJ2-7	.	TGTGCCTGGAGTGGAGGGTGGGACTACGAGCAGTACTTC	CAWSGGWDYEQYF
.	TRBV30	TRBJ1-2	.	TGTGCCCAGGAGGTTACACTTCCTAACTATGGCTACACCTTC	CAQEVTLPNYGYTF